These T cell receptor beta chains were read from a single sample in a study of blood T cell repertoires in COVID-19. Some clones are missing from TCRdb's copy, which holds only in-frame ones; the method was immunoSEQ multiplex PCR. The sample records about 190,000 clones, roughly 80% being singletons. The sample comprised peripheral blood. These receptor sequences come from a woman aged 45-65 years with acute or convalescent COVID-19. The CDR3 runs from the conserved cysteine through the conserved F or W. The order of the fields is V gene, J gene, D gene, CDR3 length, clone size, CDR3 protein, CDR3 DNA. A D gene is named only where the DNA matches it firmly. Size is omitted from some rows. Given values are once, few, many or a class for expanded clones.

TRBV19	TRBJ2-1	-	15	-	CASKIYGGANNEQFF	TGTGCCAGTAAGATCTATGGGGGGGCCAACAATGAGCAGTTCTTC
TRBV2	TRBJ2-3	TRBD1	15	-	CASTRDRVGTDTQYF	TGTGCCAGCACTAGGGACAGGGTAGGGACAGATACGCAGTATTTT
TRBV24-1	TRBJ2-3	TRBD1	15	-	CATSDPTGPTDTQYF	TGTGCCACCAGTGACCCGACAGGGCCAACAGATACGCAGTATTTT
TRBV7-9	TRBJ2-7	-	14	few	CASSVGRVANEQYF	TGTGCCAGCAGCGTCGGCAGGGTTGCAAACGAGCAGTACTTC
TRBV10-1	TRBJ2-1	TRBD2	17	-	CASSKAGGPRSYNEQFF	TGCGCCAGCAGTAAAGCGGGAGGGCCTCGCTCCTACAATGAGCAGTTCTTC
TRBV5-4	TRBJ2-3	-	16	-	CASSLLGGRSAGTQYF	TGTGCCAGCAGCTTGCTCGGGGGTCGGAGCGCAGGTACGCAGTATTTT
TRBV24-1	TRBJ1-5	TRBD1	21	-	CATLWLDQDRGKTYSNQPQHF	TGTGCCACCCTCTGGCTTGACCAGGACAGGGGGAAAACCTATAGCAATCAGCCCCAGCATTTT
TRBV5-1	TRBJ1-2	-	11	-	CASSGGISYAF	TGCGCCAGCAGCGGCGGAATAAGTTACGCCTTC
TRBV6-5	TRBJ1-1	-	13	once	CASIPSGNTEAFF	TGTGCCAGCATTCCCTCAGGGAACACTGAAGCTTTCTTT
TRBV30	TRBJ1-3	-	14	once	CAWRTRGAGNTIYF	TGTGCCTGGAGGACCCGGGGGGCAGGAAACACCATATATTTT